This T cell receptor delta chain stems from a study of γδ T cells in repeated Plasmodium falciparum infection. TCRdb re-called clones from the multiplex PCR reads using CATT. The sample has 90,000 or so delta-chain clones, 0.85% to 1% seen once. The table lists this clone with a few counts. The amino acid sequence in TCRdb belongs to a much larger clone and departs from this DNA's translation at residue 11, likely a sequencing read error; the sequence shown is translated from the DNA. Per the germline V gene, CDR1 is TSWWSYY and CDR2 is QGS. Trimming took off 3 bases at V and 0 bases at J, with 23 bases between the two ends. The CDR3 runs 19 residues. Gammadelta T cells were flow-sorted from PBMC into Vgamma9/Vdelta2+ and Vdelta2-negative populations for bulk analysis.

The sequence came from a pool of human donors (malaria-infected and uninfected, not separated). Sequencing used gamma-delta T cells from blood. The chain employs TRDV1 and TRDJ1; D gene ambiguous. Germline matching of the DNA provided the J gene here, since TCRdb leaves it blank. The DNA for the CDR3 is TGTGCTCTTGGGGACAATAAATTTCGCTGTCCCCCGTACACCGATAAACTCATCTTT. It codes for CALGDNKFRCPPYTDKLIF.